Below are 29 T cell receptor beta chains sequenced from a single sample in a study of radiation and T cells in renal cell carcinoma. This table comes from immunoSEQ multiplex PCR, and its TCRdb copy is limited to in-frame clones, with some not included. There are some 150,000 clones in the sample; 65% to 90% occur only once, and less than 20% lies in the top ten. Documented time point: blood 4 weeks post-SBRT, at nephrectomy. As to treatment: 15 Gy SBRT to primary tumor, nephrectomy 4 weeks later. The sequences come from blood, collected from a patient whose treatment included radiotherapy and nephrectomy. The source is a woman aged 45-65 years with renal cell carcinoma.

A few counts support this clone. V is TRBV6-5 and J is TRBJ1-2, with a possible D match to TRBD1 (5 bases). CDR3 length equals 12 residues. Germline CDR1 reads MNHEY; CDR2 reads SVGAGI. Trimming stripped 7 bases from V and 4 bases from J, with 10 bases between. CDR3 amino acids: CASTGDRYGYTF. CDR3 sequence (DNA): TGTGCCAGCACGGGGGACCGCTATGGCTACACCTTC.

The V and J genes are TRBV7-2 and TRBJ2-5; TRBD1 might be the D (6 bases). The V and J ends lost 5 bases and 3 bases respectively, with 10 bases between them. Germline lookup yields CDR1 SGHTA and CDR2 FQGNSA. The CDR3 spans 13 residues. CDR3 loop: CASSQRTEETQYF. In DNA, the CDR3 is TGTGCCAGCAGCCAAAGGACAGAAGAGACCCAGTACTTC.

The gene calls are TRBV4-2 and TRBJ2-5, with D uncertain. Trimming stripped 0 bases from V and 2 bases from J, with 1 base between. Germline CDR1 reads LGHNA; CDR2 reads YNFKEQ. This CDR3 has 12 amino acids. In DNA form, the CDR3 reads TGTGCCAGCAGCCAAGATCAAGAGACCCAGTACTTC. Protein: CASSQDQETQYF.

The chain is built from TRBV6-5 and TRBJ1-2; no firm D call. V was clipped by 5 bases and J by 14 bases, with 24 bases between them. Germline-derived CDR1 and CDR2 are MNHEY and SVGAGI. This CDR3 spans 14 amino acids. This CDR3 reads CASSRTPRSFGQTF. The CDR3 DNA is TGTGCCAGCAGTCGGACGCCGAGGAGCTTTGGTCAAACCTTC.

The CDR3 nucleotides read TGTGCCTGGACAAGGGGGATGGAGCCCTCGGAGACCCAGTACTTC. This gives the protein CAWTRGMEPSETQYF. The J gene is TRBJ2-5, the V gene TRBV30, with TRBD1 as a possible D gene (6 bases). CDR3 length: 15 residues. Trimming removed 4 bases from V and 5 bases from J, with 20 bases in between. From germline, CDR1 is GTSNPN and CDR2 SVGIG (reference sequence).

This clone was seen more than once but under ten times. The J gene is TRBJ1-6, the V gene TRBV4-3, with D unclear. Trimming removed 0 bases at V and 8 bases at J, with 5 bases between. The CDR3 has 13 amino acids. Germline V gives CDR1 LGHNA, CDR2 YSLEER. The CDR3 here is CASSQDQDSPLHF. The CDR3 nucleotides read TGCGCCAGCAGCCAAGACCAGGATTCACCCCTCCACTTT.

The rearrangement links TRBV5-4 to TRBJ1-6; D uncertain. This CDR3 is 13 amino acids long. Trimming shortened V by 0 bases and J by 6 bases, and 4 bases separated the two germline ends. The germline V gene has CDR1 SGHNT and CDR2 YYREEE (reference sequence). CDR3 protein: CASSLGSNSPLHF. DNA for the CDR3: TGTGCCAGCAGCTTGGGGTCTAATTCACCCCTCCACTTT.

The CDR3 DNA reads as TGTGCCAGTGGCGGGACCACCACTGCAACGCAGTATTTT. It codes for CASGGTTTATQYF. The chain is built from TRBV19 and TRBJ2-3; D may be TRBD2 (6 bases). V lost 8 bases and J lost 9, with 18 bases in between. In germline, CDR1 is LNHDA, CDR2 SQIVND (reference sequence). The CDR3 runs to 13 residues.

This rearrangement joins TRBV7-2 to TRBJ2-2; 7 bases are a match to TRBD1. Germline CDR1 is SGHTA and CDR2 is FQGNSA. With 3 bases clipped from V and 3 bases from J, the junction kept 13 bases outside the gene matches. The CDR3 contains 18 residues. The CDR3 DNA follows: TGTGCCAGCAGCTTCGGACAGGTGCTGCACCTCGACACCGGGGAGCTGTTTTTT. Protein: CASSFGQVLHLDTGELFF.

The chain is built from TRBV6-5 and TRBJ2-4, with D possibly matching TRBD2 (5 bases). Germline V lookup: CDR1 MNHEY, CDR2 SVGAGI. CDR3 length equals 13 residues. V shed 6 bases and J shed 9 bases, with 15 bases lying between them. The CDR3 is CASSFREAGIQYF. CDR3 DNA sequence: TGTGCCAGCAGCTTCCGTGAGGCGGGCATTCAGTACTTC.

The rearrangement uses TRBV7-9 and TRBJ2-7, with D possibly matching TRBD1 (6 bases). The V gene lost 4 bases and the J gene lost 5 bases, with 15 bases spanning the gap. This CDR3 has 14 residues. Per the germline V gene, CDR1 is SEHNR and CDR2 is FQNEAQ (reference sequence). DNA for the CDR3: TGTGCCAGCAGCTCCAACAGGGATTTGAACGAGCAGTACTTC. Translated: CASSSNRDLNEQYF.

Here the CDR3 DNA reads TGCGCCAGCAGTCGGGGGGGGCCCCTCTCCTACGAGCAGTACTTC. This codes for CASSRGGPLSYEQYF. The chain couples TRBV10-2 to TRBJ2-7, with 8 bases that match TRBD2. Germline CDR1 reads WSHSY; CDR2 reads SAAADI. V lost 5 bases to trimming and J lost 0 bases; unmatched junction nucleotides: 6. The length of the CDR3 is 15 residues.

This clone came up a few times. The chain carries TRBV6-5 and TRBJ2-1, with a possible D match to TRBD1 (5 bases). The CDR3 is made up of 16 amino acids. Looked up from germline, CDR1 is MNHEY and CDR2 is SVGAGI. V was shortened by 2 bases and J by 1 base, with 12 bases between the two germline ends. The CDR3 DNA reads as TGTGCCAGCAGTTACCGTGGGGCAGGGTCCTACAATGAGCAGTTCTTC. Protein sequence: CASSYRGAGSYNEQFF.

The J gene is TRBJ2-1, the V gene TRBV2, with TRBD2 identical over 11 bases. V shed 6 bases, J shed 1 base, and the junction held 17 bases outside the gene matches. The CDR3 extends over 20 amino acids. Germline CDR1 and CDR2: SNHLY and FYNNEI. The CDR3 DNA is TGTGCCAGCAGCGGAAGGTCTAGCGGGGGGATTAGACCATCCTACAATGAGCAGTTCTTC. This sequence encodes CASSGRSSGGIRPSYNEQFF.

J is TRBJ2-5 and V is TRBV29-1, with a possible D match to TRBD2 (6 bases). Trimming took off 6 bases at V and 11 bases at J, with 22 bases between the two ends. Germline V gene data show CDR1 as SQVTM and CDR2 as ANQGSEA. This CDR3 is 13 amino acids long. The CDR3 DNA is TGCAGCGTCCGGGACCCGAAGGCTCGGGAGCAGTACTTC. It codes for CSVRDPKAREQYF.

This chain uses TRBV28 with TRBJ1-5; D might be TRBD1 (6 bases). Germline CDR1 is MDHEN and CDR2 is SYDVKM. CDR3 size: 17 residues. With 5 bases removed from V and 0 bases from J, the gap between germline ends came to 17 bases. The CDR3 sequence: CASSHRALQYSNQPQHF. In nucleotides, the CDR3 is TGTGCCAGCAGTCACAGGGCCCTCCAATATAGCAATCAGCCCCAGCATTTT.

The CDR3 reads CASSLHPAGINEKLFF. The DNA for the CDR3 is TGTGCCAGTAGTCTGCACCCGGCCGGAATTAATGAAAAACTGTTTTTT. This chain uses TRBV19 with TRBJ1-4; D unclear. From germline, CDR1 is LNHDA and CDR2 SQIVND (reference sequence). The length of the CDR3 is 16 residues. Deletions cut 5 bases from V and 4 bases from J, with 17 bases between.

The chain carries TRBV6-5 and TRBJ2-7; the D gene is possibly TRBD1 (6 bases). CDR1 and CDR2 (germline): MNHEY, SVGAGI. V lost 0 bases and J lost 5, with 11 bases in between. This CDR3 has 14 amino acids. The CDR3 nucleotides read TGTGCCAGCAGTTACTCCGGCAGGGGCGACGAGCAGTACTTC. Translation gives CASSYSGRGDEQYF.

The J gene is TRBJ1-1, the V gene TRBV4-2; no reliable D call. The CDR3 is 13 residues long. Deletions cut 1 base from V and 1 base from J, with 4 bases between. Germline V CDR1 and CDR2: LGHNA, YNFKEQ. The CDR3 sequence is CASSQAGNTEAFF. DNA for the CDR3: TGTGCCAGCAGCCAAGCGGGGAACACTGAAGCTTTCTTT.

CDR3 nucleotides: TGTGCCAGCAGCCAAGATGGACACTACGAGCAGTACTTC. Translating it yields CASSQDGHYEQYF. The rearrangement links TRBV4-2 to TRBJ2-7; maybe TRBD1 (5 bases). Germline V gene lookup returns CDR1 LGHNA and CDR2 YNFKEQ. The CDR3 loop spans 13 amino acids. V lost 0 bases and J lost 3, with 6 bases in between.

This chain uses TRBV5-1 with TRBJ2-3; D is unclear. Trimming took 6 bases from V and 0 from J, leaving 17 bases between them. Germline-derived CDR1 and CDR2 are SGHRS and YFSETQ. The CDR3 extends over 16 amino acids. The CDR3 DNA sequence: TGCGCCAGCAATCCTGGACCGGAGTCTAGCACAGATACGCAGTATTTT. This encodes CASNPGPESSTDTQYF.

This clone was counted only a few times. The chain uses TRBV7-9 and TRBJ1-6, with D unresolved. The CDR3 is made up of 14 amino acids. V gave up 3 bases and J gave up 6 bases, with 9 bases separating them. Germline V gene sequence: CDR1 SEHNR, CDR2 FQNEAQ (reference sequence). CDR3 loop: CASSFRELNSPLHF. The CDR3 DNA reads TGTGCCAGCAGCTTCCGGGAACTTAATTCACCCCTCCACTTT.

The chain links TRBV11-2 to TRBJ2-5; 7 positions agree with TRBD1. The CDR3 covers 14 residues. The V gene's germline CDR1 is SGHAT and CDR2 FQNNGV. The J segment lost 5 bases and the V segment lost 1 base, leaving 4 bases of the junction unmatched. Written as DNA, the CDR3 is TGTGCCAGCAGCTTAGTGAGGGGGCGCGAGACCCAGTACTTC. Protein sequence: CASSLVRGRETQYF.

This chain links TRBV7-9 with TRBJ1-2, with D unclear. The CDR3 is made up of 11 amino acids. Germline V gene lookup returns CDR1 SEHNR and CDR2 FQNEAQ (reference sequence). V lost 5 bases to trimming and J lost 2 bases, with 3 bases between them. The CDR3 coding sequence is TGTGCCAGCAGCATGAACTATGGCTACACCTTC. It yields the protein CASSMNYGYTF.

The chain carries TRBV10-3 and TRBJ1-1; D perhaps matches TRBD1 (6 bases). Germline V gene data show CDR1 as ENHRY and CDR2 as SYGVKD. This CDR3 region has 14 residues. Trimming pared 5 bases from V and 3 bases from J, leaving 13 bases between. CDR3 sequence: CAISPTGLHTEAFF. The DNA for the CDR3 is TGTGCCATCAGTCCTACAGGGTTACACACTGAAGCTTTCTTT.

The chain couples TRBV5-1 to TRBJ1-2, with TRBD1 as a possible D gene (6 bases). Germline CDR1 reads SGHRS; CDR2 reads YFSETQ. The ends were cut back, 0 bases at V and 8 bases at J, with 14 bases in the middle. The CDR3 contains 14 residues. CDR3 region: CASSLGTGPGGYTF. DNA for the CDR3: TGCGCCAGCAGCTTGGGCACAGGGCCGGGGGGCTACACCTTC.

This chain links TRBV6-1 with TRBJ2-5; D is undetermined. The CDR3 extends over 13 amino acids. Germline V gives CDR1 MNHNS, CDR2 SASEGT. V shed 4 bases and J shed 1 base, with 7 bases lying between them. This chain's CDR3 is CASSGHTQETQYF. CDR3 DNA: TGTGCCAGCAGTGGTCACACCCAAGAGACCCAGTACTTC.

The rearrangement uses TRBV6-1 and TRBJ1-1, with a tentative D call TRBD1 (5 bases). Germline V gene data show CDR1 as MNHNS and CDR2 as SASEGT. The CDR3 runs 14 residues. Trimming took 7 bases from V and 0 from J, leaving 12 bases between them. Here the CDR3 reads CASNEGRLNTEAFF. DNA for the CDR3: TGTGCCAGCAATGAGGGACGGCTGAACACTGAAGCTTTCTTT.

The V and J genes are TRBV7-2 and TRBJ2-3, with TRBD2 matching 7 bases. Germline CDR1 and CDR2: SGHTA and FQGNSA. The CDR3 loop spans 15 amino acids. The trim removed 5 bases at V and 5 bases at J, leaving 10 bases unmatched. The CDR3 DNA reads TGTGCCAGCAGCCGTTTTGAGCGGGAACAAGATACGCAGTATTTT. Its translation: CASSRFEREQDTQYF.